This T cell receptor (beta chain) was sequenced in a study of blood T cells in healthy people across ages. Alongside a J-beta primer mix, a sample-barcoded 5' primer served in a second PCR lasting about 7 to 11 cycles. Using its own MiXCR run on the 5' RACE reads, TCRdb lists one record per CDR3 protein. This sample has 1.5 million to 2 million distinct CDR3 sequences, with 28% found just once. Germline V gene data show CDR1 as MNHNY and CDR2 as SVGAGI (reference sequence). V dropped 5 bases and J dropped 8 bases, with 12 bases sitting between them. The CDR3 sequence is 12 residues long. The sequencing sample was made of blood. The V call is TRBV6-6, the J call TRBJ1-2; D not certain. The TCR was taken from a woman younger than 45 in good health. The CDR3 loop is CASSVVPEGYTF. CDR3 DNA: TGTGCCAGCAGTGTTGTTCCAGAGGGCTACACCTTC.